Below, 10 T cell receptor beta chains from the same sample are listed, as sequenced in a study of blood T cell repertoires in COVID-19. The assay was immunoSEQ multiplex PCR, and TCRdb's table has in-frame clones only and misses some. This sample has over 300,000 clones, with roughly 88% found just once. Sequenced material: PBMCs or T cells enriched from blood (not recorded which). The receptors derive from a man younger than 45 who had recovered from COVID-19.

This CDR3 is CATSRGGQGANEQFF. CDR3 coding DNA: TGTGCCACCAGCAGGGGGGGACAGGGGGCAAATGAGCAGTTCTTC. V is TRBV15 and J is TRBJ2-1; 12 bases align to TRBD1. Germline V lookup: CDR1 LNHNV, CDR2 YYDKDF (reference sequence). This CDR3 is built from 15 residues. Trimming cost V 3 bases and J 7 bases; bases outside gene matches: 4.

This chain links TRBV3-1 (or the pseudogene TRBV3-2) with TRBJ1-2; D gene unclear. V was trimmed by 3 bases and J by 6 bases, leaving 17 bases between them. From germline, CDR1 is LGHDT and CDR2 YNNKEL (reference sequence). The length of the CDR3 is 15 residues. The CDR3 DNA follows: TGTGCCAGCAGCCAGTCCGCGGCGAGTTCGCATGGCTACACCTTC. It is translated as CASSQSAASSHGYTF.

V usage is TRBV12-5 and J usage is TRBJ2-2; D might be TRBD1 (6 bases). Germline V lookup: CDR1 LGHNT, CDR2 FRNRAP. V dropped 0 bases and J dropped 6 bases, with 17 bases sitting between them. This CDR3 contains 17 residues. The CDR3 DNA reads TGTGCTAGTGGTTTGGTACCGGGACAAAAGGTCCCCGGGGAGCTGTTTTTT. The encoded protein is CASGLVPGQKVPGELFF.

CDR3: CASSSTGSRNEQYF. The CDR3 nucleotides are TGTGCCAGCAGCTCTACAGGGAGTAGGAACGAGCAGTACTTC. The gene calls are TRBV7-9 and TRBJ2-7; D possibly corresponds to TRBD1 (6 bases). Trimming stripped 4 bases from V and 5 bases from J, with 15 bases between. The CDR3 is made up of 14 amino acids. Germline V gene sequence: CDR1 SEHNR, CDR2 FQNEAQ (reference sequence).

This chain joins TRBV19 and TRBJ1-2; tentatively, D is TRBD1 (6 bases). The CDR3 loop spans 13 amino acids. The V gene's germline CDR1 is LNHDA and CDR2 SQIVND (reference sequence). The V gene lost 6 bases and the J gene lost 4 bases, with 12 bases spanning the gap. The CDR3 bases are TGTGCCAGTAGCCCCGGACAGAGCTATGGCTACACCTTC. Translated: CASSPGQSYGYTF.

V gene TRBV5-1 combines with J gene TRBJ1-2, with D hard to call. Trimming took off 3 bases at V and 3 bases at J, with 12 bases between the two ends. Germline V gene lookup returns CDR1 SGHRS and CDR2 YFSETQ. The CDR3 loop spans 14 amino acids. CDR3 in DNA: TGCGCCAGCAGCTCGCAGAGTGACTACTATGGCTACACCTTC. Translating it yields CASSSQSDYYGYTF.

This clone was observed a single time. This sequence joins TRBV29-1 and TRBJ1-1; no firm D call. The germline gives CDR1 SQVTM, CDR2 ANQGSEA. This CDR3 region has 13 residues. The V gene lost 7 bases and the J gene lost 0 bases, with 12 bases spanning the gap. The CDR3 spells CSATGNMNTEAFF. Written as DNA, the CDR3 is TGCAGCGCGACCGGGAACATGAACACTGAAGCTTTCTTT.

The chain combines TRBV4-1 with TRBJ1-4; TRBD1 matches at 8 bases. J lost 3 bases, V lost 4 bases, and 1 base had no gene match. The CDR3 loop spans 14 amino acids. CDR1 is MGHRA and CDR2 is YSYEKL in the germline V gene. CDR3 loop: CASSLQGANEKLFF. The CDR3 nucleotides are TGCGCCAGCAGCCTACAGGGGGCTAATGAAAAACTGTTTTTT.

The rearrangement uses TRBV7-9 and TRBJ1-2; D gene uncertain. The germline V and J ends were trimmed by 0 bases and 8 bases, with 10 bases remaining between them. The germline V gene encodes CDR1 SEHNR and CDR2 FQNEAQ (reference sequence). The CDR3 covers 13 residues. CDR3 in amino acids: CASSLAGGIGYTF. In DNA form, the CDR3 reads TGTGCCAGCAGCTTAGCAGGCGGGATAGGCTACACCTTC. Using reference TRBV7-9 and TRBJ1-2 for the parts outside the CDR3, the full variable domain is DTGVSQNPRHKITKRGQNVTFRCDPISEHNRLYWYRQTLGQGPEFLTYFQNEAQLEKSRLLSDRFSAERPKGSFSTLEIQRTEQGDSAMYLCASSLAGGIGYTFGSGTRLTVV.

CDR3 nucleotides: TGTGCCAGCAGGTCTTGGACAACGGGGGCCTACGAGCAGTACTTC. Its protein product is CASRSWTTGAYEQYF. The chain uses TRBV27 and TRBJ2-7; possibly TRBD2 for D (6 bases). V was shortened by 6 bases and J by 2 bases, with 17 bases between the two germline ends. Looked up from germline, CDR1 is MNHEY and CDR2 is SMNVEV (reference sequence). The CDR3 is 15 residues long.